The next 9 T cell receptor beta chains were all read from a single sample in a study of CD8 T cells in Susac syndrome. Random hexamers were used to reverse transcribe an amount of roughly 0.5 to 1 ug RNA. TCRdb redid the calling of the immunoSEQ multiplex PCR reads with MiXCR, one entry per CDR3 protein. The table includes over 350,000 distinct CDR3 sequences, approximately 85% detected once. The sequenced material came from CD8+ T cells from PBMCs. The source of these receptors is a human donor with multiple sclerosis.

The chain has TRBV20-1 and TRBJ1-1; 9 bases map to TRBD1. This CDR3 region has 13 residues. The germline V gene encodes CDR1 DFQATT and CDR2 SNEGSKA (reference sequence). V gave up 2 bases and J gave up 5 bases; unmatched junction bases: 3. The CDR3 DNA reads TGCAGTGCTAGATCGACAGGGGGTACTGAAGCTTTCTTT. This translates into CSARSTGGTEAFF.

This chain links TRBV4-2 with TRBJ2-7; 7 bases agree with TRBD2. CDR3 size: 16 residues. The trim removed 5 bases at V and 0 bases at J, leaving 10 bases unmatched. Germline V gene lookup returns CDR1 LGHNA and CDR2 YNFKEQ. The CDR3 DNA sequence: TGTGCCAGCAGCTGGAAGGAAGCGGGAAGCTCCTACGAGCAGTACTTC. It specifies CASSWKEAGSSYEQYF.

Only a few counts were recorded for this clonotype. This sequence joins TRBV6-5 and TRBJ1-1; 7 bases agree with TRBD1. V trimming: 5 bases; J trimming: 7 bases; junction bases outside the gene matches: 10. There are 14 residues in the CDR3. CDR1 and CDR2 from the germline V gene are MNHEY and SVGAGI. In nucleotides, the CDR3 is TGTGCCAGCAGTCCCAGGGGGTATCCCGATGAAGCTTTCTTT. Translation: CASSPRGYPDEAFF.

The V and J genes are TRBV20-1 and TRBJ2-3; possible D gene TRBD2, 6 bases. Germline V gene data show CDR1 as DFQATT and CDR2 as SNEGSKA (reference sequence). The CDR3 spans 11 residues. The V end lost 6 bases, the J end lost 9 bases, and 13 bases lay between the germline ends. CDR3 protein: CSAQTSSTQYF. The CDR3 DNA reads TGCAGTGCCCAGACTAGTTCAACGCAGTATTTT.

The chain employs TRBV5-5 and TRBJ2-2; TRBD2 aligns across 8 bases. V trimming: 3 bases; J trimming: 3 bases; junction bases outside the gene matches: 13. This CDR3 spans 18 amino acids. Germline lookup yields CDR1 SGHKS and CDR2 YYEKEE (reference sequence). The CDR3 coding sequence is TGTGCCAGCAGCTCCTCCAACTTGCGGGGGGCTCACACCGGGGAGCTGTTTTTT. This gives the protein CASSSSNLRGAHTGELFF.

J is TRBJ1-1 and V is TRBV6-1; 10 positions match TRBD1. This CDR3 comprises 14 residues. V lost 6 bases to trimming and J lost 5 bases; unmatched junction nucleotides: 6. In germline, CDR1 is MNHNS, CDR2 SASEGT. CDR3 in DNA: TGTGCCAGCAGGCCTGGACAGGGGGGAACTGAAGCTTTCTTT. This encodes CASRPGQGGTEAFF.

The genes are TRBV5-4 and TRBJ2-2; D not certain. Trimming pared 0 bases from V and 2 bases from J, leaving 8 bases between. The CDR3 has 15 residues. The germline V gene encodes CDR1 SGHNT and CDR2 YYREEE (reference sequence). The DNA for the CDR3 is TGTGCCAGCAGCTTGGTTACAGTTAACACCGGGGAGCTGTTTTTT. This encodes CASSLVTVNTGELFF.

This chain links TRBV27 with TRBJ1-5; TRBD1 matches at 10 bases. This CDR3 spans 15 amino acids. Germline loops: CDR1 MNHEY, CDR2 SMNVEV (reference sequence). Trimming cost V 0 bases and J 6 bases; bases outside gene matches: 2. The CDR3 DNA follows: TGTGCCAGCAGTTTATCCGGACAGGGGGGTCAGCCCCAGCATTTT. Its translation: CASSLSGQGGQPQHF.

Points on this clonotype: At one boundary the junction diverges from the germline segment, which might be a read error. This sequence joins TRBV4-1 and TRBJ1-1; D remains unclear. The CDR3 is 14 amino acids. Germline V CDR1 and CDR2: MGHRA, YSYEKL. CDR3 loop: CASSQDQGNPEAFF. The CDR3 DNA sequence: TGCGCCAGCAGCCAAGATCAAGGGAACCCTGAAGCTTTCTTT.